A single sample gave rise to the 29 T cell receptor beta chains below, sequenced in a study of blood T cell repertoires in COVID-19. Clones were sequenced by immunoSEQ multiplex PCR, and TCRdb holds only the in-frame ones, with some missing. The table has 200,000 to 250,000 clones, 82% seen once; the top ten hold 3% to 3.5%. Sequencing input: PBMCs or T cells enriched from blood (not recorded which). The receptors were gathered from a woman aged 60-75 years who had recovered from COVID-19.

This chain connects TRBV10-3 to TRBJ2-7; D is ambiguous. The CDR3 has 14 residues. Trimming stripped 6 bases from V and 0 bases from J, with 12 bases between. Germline values: CDR1 ENHRY, CDR2 SYGVKD. The CDR3 loop reads CAISFQSDSYEQYF. In DNA form, the CDR3 reads TGTGCCATCAGCTTCCAGTCCGACTCCTACGAGCAGTACTTC.

The chain combines TRBV3-1 (or the pseudogene TRBV3-2) with TRBJ1-5; unclear D gene. The CDR3 is 14 residues long. Germline CDR1 is LGHDT and CDR2 is YNNKEL (reference sequence). Trimming took 4 bases from V and 6 from J, leaving 13 bases between them. This CDR3 reads CASSRESGSQPQHF. CDR3 DNA: TGTGCCAGCAGCCGAGAATCGGGAAGTCAGCCCCAGCATTTT.

This clone was detected a few times. CDR3 sequence reads: CASSPPGLASSSYNEQFF. Written as DNA, the CDR3 is TGTGCCAGTAGTCCCCCGGGACTAGCTTCTTCTTCCTACAATGAGCAGTTCTTC. This chain joins TRBV19 and TRBJ2-1; 9 bases agree with TRBD2. From germline, CDR1 is LNHDA and CDR2 SQIVND (reference sequence). The CDR3 totals 18 residues. Losses at the gene ends were 5 bases for V and 1 base for J; bases not matched to a gene: 12.

The rearrangement joins TRBV20-1 to TRBJ1-2, with a possible D match to TRBD1 (5 bases). Trimming cost V 5 bases and J 7 bases, with 11 bases left between them. Germline V gives CDR1 DFQATT, CDR2 SNEGSKA (reference sequence). This CDR3 is 11 amino acids long. DNA of the CDR3: TGCAGTGCTGCCCGGGGGGGTGGCTACACCTTC. Its protein product is CSAARGGGYTF.

The chain is built from TRBV25-1 and TRBJ1-1, with D tentatively TRBD1 (6 bases). The V gene's germline CDR1 is MGHDK and CDR2 SYGVNS. The ends were cut back, 6 bases at V and 5 bases at J, with 19 bases in the middle. The CDR3 covers 15 residues. This CDR3 reads CASRGAGGAGTEAFF. Here the CDR3 DNA reads TGTGCCAGCAGAGGTGCTGGGGGGGCTGGAACTGAAGCTTTCTTT.

The chain joins TRBV18 to TRBJ2-3; TRBD2 matches at 10 bases. V trimming: 4 bases; J trimming: 7 bases; junction bases outside the gene matches: 8. The CDR3 loop spans 15 amino acids. Germline values: CDR1 KGHSH, CDR2 LQKENI. The CDR3 here is CASSRLAGVRNTQYF. The CDR3 DNA reads TGTGCCAGCTCACGTCTAGCGGGGGTTCGAAATACGCAGTATTTT.

The genes are TRBV12-5 and TRBJ1-5; perhaps TRBD1 as D (6 bases). Germline V lookup: CDR1 LGHNT, CDR2 FRNRAP. The CDR3 consists of 15 residues. V lost 2 bases to trimming and J lost 6 bases, with 14 bases between them. CDR3 DNA: TGTGCTAGTGGTTTGTCGACAGGAGGAGGTCAGCCCCAGCATTTT. It codes for CASGLSTGGGQPQHF.

The rearrangement joins TRBV6-1 to TRBJ2-1; D ambiguous. Per the germline V gene, CDR1 is MNHNS and CDR2 is SASEGT. V dropped 3 bases and J dropped 3 bases, with 9 bases sitting between them. The CDR3 extends over 14 amino acids. The CDR3 DNA reads as TGTGCCAGCAGTGACCAACACCACTACAATGAGCAGTTCTTC. Protein product: CASSDQHHYNEQFF.

V is TRBV6-5 and J is TRBJ1-2; 8 bases fit TRBD1. The CDR3 covers 14 residues. The V gene end was trimmed by 5 bases and the J gene end by 2 bases; junction bases not matched to a gene: 4. Germline V CDR1 and CDR2: MNHEY, SVGAGI. The chain's CDR3 is CASSKDRDNYGYTF. The CDR3 DNA reads TGTGCCAGCAGTAAGGACAGGGACAACTATGGCTACACCTTC.

This rearrangement joins TRBV9 to TRBJ1-1; D unclear. V was cut by 0 bases and J by 1 base, with 4 bases left in between. The germline V gene encodes CDR1 SGDLS and CDR2 YYNGEE. This CDR3 contains 13 residues. The CDR3 DNA is TGTGCCAGCAGCGTAGACAAGAACACTGAAGCTTTCTTT. Its translation: CASSVDKNTEAFF.

This clone was seen just once. V usage is TRBV18 and J usage is TRBJ2-4; 7 bases are shared with TRBD2. J was trimmed by 8 bases and V by 3 bases; bases with no gene match: 7. The CDR3 totals 14 residues. CDR1 KGHSH and CDR2 LQKENI come from the germline V gene. CDR3 sequence: CASSPDWLADIQYF. CDR3 nucleotides: TGTGCCAGCTCACCTGACTGGCTAGCGGACATTCAGTACTTC.

This chain connects TRBV5-4 to TRBJ2-5; 11 bases are shared with TRBD2. The CDR3 loop spans 16 amino acids. Germline V lookup: CDR1 SGHNT, CDR2 YYREEE (reference sequence). Trimming removed 4 bases from V and 4 bases from J; junction bases left unmatched: 9. Here the CDR3 reads CASSTLSGGARETQYF. CDR3 bases: TGTGCCAGCAGCACCCTTAGCGGGGGGGCCAGAGAGACCCAGTACTTC. The variable domain in full, with the rest retrieved from reference TRBV5-4 and TRBJ2-5, is ETGVTQSPTHLIKTRGQQVTLRCSSQSGHNTVSWYQQALGQGPQFIFQYYREEENGRGNFPPRFSGLQFPNYSSELNVNALELDDSALYLCASSTLSGGARETQYFGPGTRLLVL.

As for this clone: One end of the junction is discordant with germline, which a read error may explain. The chain has TRBV5-5 and TRBJ1-5; 8 nucleotides align to TRBD1. Germline V gives CDR1 SGHKS, CDR2 YYEKEE (reference sequence). The CDR3 is made up of 14 amino acids. The CDR3 sequence: CASSLGDRNQPQHF. The DNA of the CDR3 is TGTGCCAGCAGCTTGGGGGACAGGAATCAACCCCAGCATTTT.

V and J are TRBV27 and TRBJ2-5; 8 bases are shared with TRBD1. The CDR3 has 15 residues. Germline CDR1 is MNHEY and CDR2 is SMNVEV (reference sequence). After removal of 5 bases from V and 3 bases from J, the junction contained 8 bases not matched to a gene. DNA of the CDR3: TGTGCCAGCAGTCCTGCACGACAGGGGAAAGAGACCCAGTACTTC. Residues: CASSPARQGKETQYF.

This chain joins TRBV20-1 and TRBJ2-1; no reliable D call. The germline V gene encodes CDR1 DFQATT and CDR2 SNEGSKA (reference sequence). The CDR3 totals 14 residues. Trimming stripped 3 bases from V and 8 bases from J, with 17 bases between. The CDR3 coding sequence is TGCAGTGCTAGTTCCCGGGTCATAAGCGATGAGCAGTTCTTC. It yields the protein CSASSRVISDEQFF.

The chain joins TRBV5-1 to TRBJ2-1; 8 bases line up with TRBD2. Germline lookup yields CDR1 SGHRS and CDR2 YFSETQ. The J segment lost 2 bases and the V segment lost 0 bases, leaving 10 bases of the junction unmatched. CDR3 length equals 18 residues. The CDR3, as DNA: TGCGCCAGCAGCTTGGCGGGAGGGGCCGAAAAAACCTACAATGAGCAGTTCTTC. Translating it yields CASSLAGGAEKTYNEQFF.

This clone was counted only a few times. The rearrangement uses TRBV7-8 and TRBJ1-5, with 7 bases that match TRBD1. V was pared by 5 bases and J by 1 base, with 5 bases of the junction left unmatched. Germline CDR1 is SGHVS and CDR2 is FQNEAQ. The CDR3 covers 15 residues. The CDR3 region has the DNA TGTGCCAGCAGCAAGGGGGCGTTGAGCAATCAGCCCCAGCATTTT. Protein: CASSKGALSNQPQHF.

The rearrangement links TRBV7-9 to TRBJ1-3; 8 nucleotides match TRBD1. This CDR3 has 16 residues. CDR1 is SEHNR and CDR2 is FQNEAQ in the germline V gene (reference sequence). The V and J ends lost 5 bases and 0 bases, in that order; junction bases with no gene match: 6. CDR3 nucleotide sequence: TGTGCCAGCAGCCCTAAGGACAGGGTCTCTGGAAACACCATATATTTT. Residues: CASSPKDRVSGNTIYF.

The V call is TRBV29-1, the J call TRBJ2-2; a weak D match, TRBD2 (5 bases). Germline values: CDR1 SQVTM, CDR2 ANQGSEA. V lost 2 bases and J lost 4, with 14 bases in between. The CDR3 consists of 15 residues. CDR3 coding DNA: TGCAGCGTTGAACCCCGAGGGATCGGCACCGGGGAGCTGTTTTTT. Protein sequence: CSVEPRGIGTGELFF.

The chain carries TRBV6-2 or TRBV6-3 and TRBJ2-1, with 8 positions matching TRBD2. V lost 5 bases, J lost 1 base, and 10 bases stayed unmatched. CDR1 MNHEY and CDR2 SVGEGT come from the germline V gene. This CDR3 region has 17 residues. This chain's CDR3 is CASSRGGGKSSYNEQFF. The CDR3 bases are TGTGCCAGCAGTAGGGGCGGGGGGAAGAGTTCCTACAATGAGCAGTTCTTC.

The V gene is TRBV18, the J gene TRBJ2-7; TRBD1 might be the D (6 bases). Trimming pared 3 bases from V and 4 bases from J, leaving 16 bases between. The germline V gene encodes CDR1 KGHSH and CDR2 LQKENI. The CDR3 is made up of 15 amino acids. The CDR3 loop reads CASSPGTGQGYEQYF. For the CDR3, the DNA is TGTGCCAGCTCACCGGGTACAGGGCAGGGGTACGAGCAGTACTTC.

V gene TRBV6-4 combines with J gene TRBJ1-1; D unclear. This CDR3 comprises 14 residues. Germline loops: CDR1 MRHNA, CDR2 SNTAGT. Trimming pared 6 bases from V and 1 base from J, leaving 12 bases between. The CDR3 DNA follows: TGTGCCAGCAGCCCCGACACCTGGAACACTGAAGCTTTCTTT. Encoded protein: CASSPDTWNTEAFF.

The chain links TRBV6-2 or TRBV6-3 to TRBJ1-1, with D maybe TRBD1 (6 bases). This CDR3 has 15 amino acids. The V end was cut by 2 bases, the J end by 3 bases, with 13 bases between. Germline V gene sequence: CDR1 MNHEY, CDR2 SVGEGT. CDR3 bases: TGTGCCAGCAGTTACCCGAGACAGGCGGACACTGAAGCTTTCTTT. Translating it yields CASSYPRQADTEAFF.

Only a few counts were recorded for this clone. The V gene is TRBV5-6, the J gene TRBJ2-7; 11 bases are a match to TRBD2. This CDR3 has 15 amino acids. Germline V gene data show CDR1 as SGHDT and CDR2 as YYEEEE. Trimming cost V 2 bases and J 2 bases; bases outside gene matches: 3. The CDR3 DNA follows: TGTGCCAGCAGCTTAGGACTAGCGGGCACCTACGAGCAGTACTTC. Its protein is CASSLGLAGTYEQYF.

The rearrangement links TRBV11-2 to TRBJ2-1; 7 bases match TRBD2. V was pared by 5 bases and J by 8 bases, with 12 bases of the junction left unmatched. The CDR3 length is 15 residues. From germline, CDR1 is SGHAT and CDR2 FQNNGV. The CDR3 nucleotides are TGTGCCAGCAGCCGCGGGAGTGAGAGGCCCGATGAGCAGTTCTTC. Amino acids: CASSRGSERPDEQFF.

Only one count was recorded for this clone. V is TRBV19 and J is TRBJ1-4; D gene unclear. Trimming left V 3 bases short and J 1 base short, with 9 bases between. Per the germline V gene, CDR1 is LNHDA and CDR2 is SQIVND (reference sequence). This CDR3 contains 15 residues. DNA for the CDR3: TGTGCCAGTAGTATTTGGGCCCGAACTAATGAAAAACTGTTTTTT. It encodes CASSIWARTNEKLFF.

The chain is built from TRBV6-1 and TRBJ1-5; D call uncertain. Germline CDR1 is MNHNS and CDR2 is SASEGT. CDR3 length equals 13 residues. V lost 3 bases and J lost 3, with 6 bases in between. CDR3 DNA sequence: TGTGCCAGCAGTGATAACTACAATCAGCCCCAGCATTTT. Residues: CASSDNYNQPQHF.

In its sample, this clone was seen a few times. The rearrangement uses TRBV7-2 and TRBJ1-1; 11 bases fit TRBD1. V lost 4 bases and J lost 5; bases outside the gene matches: 6. The CDR3 sequence is 15 residues long. CDR1 is SGHTA, CDR2 FQGNSA, per germline. In DNA form, the CDR3 reads TGTGCCAGCAGCTGGACAGGGGGCCTTGGGACTGAAGCTTTCTTT. It codes for CASSWTGGLGTEAFF.

The chain is built from TRBV25-1 and TRBJ1-1, with 7 nucleotides matching TRBD1. Germline loops: CDR1 MGHDK, CDR2 SYGVNS. The CDR3 is 14 residues long. J lost 11 bases, V lost 0 bases, and 9 bases had no gene match. In DNA, the CDR3 is TGTGCCAGCAGTGAATATGGGGCCGGACAGGAGGCTTTCTTT. It specifies CASSEYGAGQEAFF.